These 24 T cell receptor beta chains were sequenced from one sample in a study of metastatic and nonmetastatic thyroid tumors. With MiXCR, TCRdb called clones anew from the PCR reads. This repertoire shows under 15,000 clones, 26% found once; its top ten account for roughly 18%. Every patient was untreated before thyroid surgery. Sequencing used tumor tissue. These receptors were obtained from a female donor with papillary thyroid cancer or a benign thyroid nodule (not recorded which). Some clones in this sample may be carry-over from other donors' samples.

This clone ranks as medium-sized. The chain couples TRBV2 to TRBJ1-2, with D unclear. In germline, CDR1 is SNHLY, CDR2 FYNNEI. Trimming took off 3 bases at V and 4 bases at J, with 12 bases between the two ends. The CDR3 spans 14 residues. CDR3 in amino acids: CASSEGTVPYGYTF. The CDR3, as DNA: TGTGCCAGCAGTGAGGGTACGGTCCCCTATGGCTACACCTTC.

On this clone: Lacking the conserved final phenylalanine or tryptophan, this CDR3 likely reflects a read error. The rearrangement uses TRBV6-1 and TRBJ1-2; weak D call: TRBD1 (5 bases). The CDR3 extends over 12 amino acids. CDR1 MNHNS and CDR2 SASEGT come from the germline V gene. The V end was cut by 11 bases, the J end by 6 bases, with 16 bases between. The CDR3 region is CAGVVGGNGYTY. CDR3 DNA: TGTGCCGGTGTTGTCGGGGGTAATGGCTACACCTAC.

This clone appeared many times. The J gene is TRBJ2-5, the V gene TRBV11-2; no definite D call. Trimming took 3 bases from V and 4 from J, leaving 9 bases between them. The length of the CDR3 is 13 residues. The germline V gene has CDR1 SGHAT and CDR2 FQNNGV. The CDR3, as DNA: TGTGCCAGCAGCTTGGGTAGGGTAGAGACCCAGTACTTC. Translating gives CASSLGRVETQYF.

The CDR3 is CASSLDRFNEKLFF. For the CDR3, the DNA is TGTGCCAGCAGCTTAGACAGATTTAATGAAAAACTGTTTTTT. The chain employs TRBV7-9 and TRBJ1-4; D not certain. Germline V gene sequence: CDR1 SEHNR, CDR2 FQNEAQ (reference sequence). There are 14 residues in the CDR3. V was clipped by 1 base and J by 4 bases, with 7 bases between them. The full variable domain, in which reference TRBV7-9 and TRBJ1-4 provide the parts outside the CDR3, is DTGVSQNPRHKITKRGQNVTFRCDPISEHNRLYWYRQTLGQGPEFLTYFQNEAQLEKSRLLSDRFSAERPKGSFSTLEIQRTEQGDSAMYLCASSLDRFNEKLFFGSGTQLSVL.

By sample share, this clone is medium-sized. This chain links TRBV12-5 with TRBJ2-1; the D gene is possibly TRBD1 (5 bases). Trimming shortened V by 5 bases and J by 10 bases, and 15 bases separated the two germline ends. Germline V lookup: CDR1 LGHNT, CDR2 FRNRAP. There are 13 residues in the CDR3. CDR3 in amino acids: CASGQGDWSEQFF. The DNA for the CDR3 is TGTGCTAGTGGTCAAGGGGATTGGTCCGAGCAGTTCTTC.

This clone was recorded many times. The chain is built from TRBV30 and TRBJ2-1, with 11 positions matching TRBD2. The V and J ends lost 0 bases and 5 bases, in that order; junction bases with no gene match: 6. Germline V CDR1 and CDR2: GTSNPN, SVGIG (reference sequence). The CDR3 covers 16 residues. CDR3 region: CAWSVLAGGYDNEQFF. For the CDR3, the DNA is TGTGCCTGGAGTGTATTAGCGGGAGGGTATGACAATGAGCAGTTCTTC.

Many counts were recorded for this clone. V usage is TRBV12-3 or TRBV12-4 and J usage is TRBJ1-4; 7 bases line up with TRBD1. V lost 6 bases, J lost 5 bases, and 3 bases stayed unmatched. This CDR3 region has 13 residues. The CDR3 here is CASRKGANEKLFF. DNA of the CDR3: TGTGCCAGCAGAAAGGGGGCGAATGAAAAACTGTTTTTT.

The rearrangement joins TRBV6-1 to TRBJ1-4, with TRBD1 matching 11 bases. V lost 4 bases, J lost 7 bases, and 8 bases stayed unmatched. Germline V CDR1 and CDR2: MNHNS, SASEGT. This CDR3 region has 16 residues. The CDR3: CASSASPGQGGEKLFF. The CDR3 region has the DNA TGTGCCAGCAGTGCATCTCCGGGACAGGGGGGTGAAAAACTGTTTTTT.

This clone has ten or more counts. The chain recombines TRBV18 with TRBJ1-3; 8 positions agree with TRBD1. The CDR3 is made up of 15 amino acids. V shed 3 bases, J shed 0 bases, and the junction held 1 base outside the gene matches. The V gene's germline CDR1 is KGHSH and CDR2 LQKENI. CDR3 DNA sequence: TGTGCCAGCTCACCGGGACAGGTCTCTGGAAACACCATATATTTT. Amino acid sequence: CASSPGQVSGNTIYF.

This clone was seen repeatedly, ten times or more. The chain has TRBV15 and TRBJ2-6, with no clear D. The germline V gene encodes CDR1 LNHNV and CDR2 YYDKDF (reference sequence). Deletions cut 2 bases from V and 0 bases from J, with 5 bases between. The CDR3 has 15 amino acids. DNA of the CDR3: TGTGCCACCAGCAGACCCCACTCTGGGGCCAACGTCCTGACTTTC. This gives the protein CATSRPHSGANVLTF.

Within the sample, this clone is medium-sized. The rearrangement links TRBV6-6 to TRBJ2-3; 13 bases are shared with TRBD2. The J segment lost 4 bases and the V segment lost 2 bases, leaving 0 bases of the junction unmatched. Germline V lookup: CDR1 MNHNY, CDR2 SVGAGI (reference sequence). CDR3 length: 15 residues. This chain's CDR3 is CASSYTSGGADTQYF. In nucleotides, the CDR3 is TGTGCCAGCAGTTACACTAGCGGGGGGGCAGATACGCAGTATTTT.

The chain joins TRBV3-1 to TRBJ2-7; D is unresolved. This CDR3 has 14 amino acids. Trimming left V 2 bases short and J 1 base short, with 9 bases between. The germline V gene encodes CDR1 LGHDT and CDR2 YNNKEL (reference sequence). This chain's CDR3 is CASSQSRLSYEQYF. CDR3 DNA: TGTGCCAGCAGCCAAAGTAGGTTGTCCTACGAGCAGTACTTC.

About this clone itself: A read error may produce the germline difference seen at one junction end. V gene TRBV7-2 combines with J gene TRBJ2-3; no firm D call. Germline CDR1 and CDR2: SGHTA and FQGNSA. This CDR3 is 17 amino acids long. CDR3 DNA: TGTGCCGGCAGCTTAGCTCCGTGGAAGTGGACCACAGATACGCAGTATTTT. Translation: CAGSLAPWKWTTDTQYF. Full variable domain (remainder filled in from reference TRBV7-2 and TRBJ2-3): GAGVSQSPSNKVTEKGKDVELRCDPISGHTALYWYRQSLGQGLEFLIYFQGNSAPDKSGLPSDRFSAERTGGSVSTLTIQRTQQEDSAVYLCAGSLAPWKWTTDTQYFGPGTRLTVL.

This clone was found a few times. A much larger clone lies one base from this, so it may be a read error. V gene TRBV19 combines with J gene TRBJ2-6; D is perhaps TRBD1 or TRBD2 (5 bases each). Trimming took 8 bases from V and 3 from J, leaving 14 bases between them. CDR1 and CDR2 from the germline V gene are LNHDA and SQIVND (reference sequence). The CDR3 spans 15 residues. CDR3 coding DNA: TGTGCCAGTGGTCGAGGGACGGATGGGGCCAACGTCCTGACTTTC. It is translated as CASGRGTDGANVLTF. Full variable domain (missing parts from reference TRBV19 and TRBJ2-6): DGGITQSPKYLFRKEGQNVTLSCEQNLNHDAMYWYRQDPGQGLRLIYYSQIVNDFQKGDIAEGYSVSREKKESFPLTVTSAQKNPTAFYLCASGRGTDGANVLTFGAGSRLTVL.

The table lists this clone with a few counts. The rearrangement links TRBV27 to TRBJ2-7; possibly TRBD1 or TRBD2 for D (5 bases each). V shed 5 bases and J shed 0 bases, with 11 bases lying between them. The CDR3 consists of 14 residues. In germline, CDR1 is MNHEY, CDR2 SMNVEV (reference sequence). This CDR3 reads CASSRDADSYEQYF. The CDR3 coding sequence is TGTGCCAGCAGTAGGGACGCAGACTCCTACGAGCAGTACTTC.

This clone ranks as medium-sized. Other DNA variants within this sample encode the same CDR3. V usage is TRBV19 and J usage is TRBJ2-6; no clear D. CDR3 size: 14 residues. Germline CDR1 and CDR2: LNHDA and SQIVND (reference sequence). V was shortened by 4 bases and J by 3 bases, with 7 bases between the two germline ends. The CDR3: CASSTPFGANVLTF. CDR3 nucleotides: TGTGCCAGTAGTACACCCTTTGGGGCCAACGTCCTGACTTTC.

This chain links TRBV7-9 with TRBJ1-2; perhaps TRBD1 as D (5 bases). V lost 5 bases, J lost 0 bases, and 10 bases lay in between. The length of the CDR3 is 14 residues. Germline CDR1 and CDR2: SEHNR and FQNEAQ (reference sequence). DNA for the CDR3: TGTGCCAGCAGCCCGACAGCAACTAACTATGGCTACACCTTC. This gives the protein CASSPTATNYGYTF.

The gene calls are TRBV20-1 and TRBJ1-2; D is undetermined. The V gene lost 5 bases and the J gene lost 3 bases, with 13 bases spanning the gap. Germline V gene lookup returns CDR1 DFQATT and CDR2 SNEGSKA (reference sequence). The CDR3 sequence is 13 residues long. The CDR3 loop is CSASQLIYYGYTF. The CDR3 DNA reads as TGCAGTGCTTCTCAGCTAATATACTATGGCTACACCTTC.

The CDR3 loop reads CATKQGDSYNEQFF. The CDR3 DNA reads TGTGCCACCAAACAGGGTGACTCCTACAATGAGCAGTTCTTC. This chain uses TRBV11-2 with TRBJ2-1; weak D call: TRBD1 (6 bases). The length of the CDR3 is 14 residues. The V gene's germline CDR1 is SGHAT and CDR2 FQNNGV. V was shortened by 10 bases and J by 0 bases, with 13 bases between the two germline ends.

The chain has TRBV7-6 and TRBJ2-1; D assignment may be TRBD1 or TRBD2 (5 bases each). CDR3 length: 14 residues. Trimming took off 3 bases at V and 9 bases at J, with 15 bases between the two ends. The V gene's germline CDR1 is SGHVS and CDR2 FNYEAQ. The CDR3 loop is CASSFDRGAGEQFF. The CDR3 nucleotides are TGTGCCAGCAGCTTCGACCGGGGCGCCGGTGAGCAGTTCTTC.

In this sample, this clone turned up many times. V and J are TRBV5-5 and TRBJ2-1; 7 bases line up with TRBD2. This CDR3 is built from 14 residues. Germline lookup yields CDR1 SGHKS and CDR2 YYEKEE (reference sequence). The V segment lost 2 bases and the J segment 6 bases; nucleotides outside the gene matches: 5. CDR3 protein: CASSFRLAPNEQFF. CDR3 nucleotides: TGTGCCAGCAGCTTTAGACTAGCCCCCAATGAGCAGTTCTTC.

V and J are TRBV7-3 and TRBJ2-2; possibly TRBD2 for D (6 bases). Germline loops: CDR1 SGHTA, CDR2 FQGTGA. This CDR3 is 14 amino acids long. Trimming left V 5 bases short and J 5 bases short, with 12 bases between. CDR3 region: CASSVSGDTGELFF. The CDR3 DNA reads TGTGCCAGCAGCGTGTCGGGAGATACCGGGGAGCTGTTTTTT. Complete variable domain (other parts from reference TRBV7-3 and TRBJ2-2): GAGVSQTPSNKVTEKGKYVELRCDPISGHTALYWYRQSLGQGPEFLIYFQGTGAADDSGLPNDRFFAVRPEGSVSTLKIQRTERGDSAVYLCASSVSGDTGELFFGEGSRLTVL.

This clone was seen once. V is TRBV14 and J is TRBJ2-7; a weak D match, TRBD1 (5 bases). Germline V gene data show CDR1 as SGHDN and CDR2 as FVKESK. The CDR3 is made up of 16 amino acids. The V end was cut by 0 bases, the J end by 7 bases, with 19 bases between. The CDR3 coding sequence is TGTGCCAGCAGCCAAGAAGCAGGGATGGGTCCCGGGGAGCAGTACTTC. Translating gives CASSQEAGMGPGEQYF.

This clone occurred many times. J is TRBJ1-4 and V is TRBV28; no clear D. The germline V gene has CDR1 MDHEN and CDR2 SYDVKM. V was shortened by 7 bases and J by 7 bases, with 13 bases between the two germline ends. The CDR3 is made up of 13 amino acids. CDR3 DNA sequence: TGTGCCAGCACCTTAGGCAGATTTGAAAAACTGTTTTTT. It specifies CASTLGRFEKLFF.